The 13 T cell receptor beta chains below were found in one sample sequenced in a study of blood T cell repertoires in COVID-19. The table came from immunoSEQ multiplex PCR; TCRdb's copy has only in-frame clones and leaves some out. The sample lists approximately 61,000 clones, around 88% occurring once. The sequenced sample was peripheral blood. The receptors here all came from a woman aged 80 or older with active COVID-19.

The chain uses TRBV2 and TRBJ2-1; perhaps TRBD2 as D (5 bases). The CDR3 totals 12 residues. From germline, CDR1 is SNHLY and CDR2 FYNNEI. The V gene lost 8 bases and the J gene lost 4 bases, with 9 bases spanning the gap. The CDR3 sequence is CASQGLYNEQFF. As DNA, the CDR3 is TGTGCCAGCCAAGGACTGTACAATGAGCAGTTCTTC.

V and J are TRBV4-2 and TRBJ2-1; 8 nucleotides align to TRBD2. The germline gives CDR1 LGHNA, CDR2 YNFKEQ. V lost 0 bases to trimming and J lost 4 bases; unmatched junction nucleotides: 5. The CDR3 extends over 16 amino acids. As DNA, the CDR3 is TGTGCCAGCAGCCAAGACACCCGGGGGGGGTACAATGAGCAGTTCTTC. This translates into CASSQDTRGGYNEQFF.

The chain carries TRBV28 and TRBJ1-2; TRBD1 agrees at 9 bases. The V gene end was trimmed by 5 bases and the J gene end by 4 bases; junction bases not matched to a gene: 5. Germline-derived CDR1 and CDR2 are MDHEN and SYDVKM. CDR3 length equals 14 residues. CDR3 sequence reads: CASSPGTGPYGYTF. The CDR3 DNA reads TGTGCCAGCAGTCCCGGGACAGGGCCCTATGGCTACACCTTC.

The chain employs TRBV6-6 and TRBJ2-1; 8 bases map to TRBD2. This CDR3 region has 15 residues. Germline trimming cut 6 bases from V and 2 bases from J; bases unmatched to any gene: 6. Germline values: CDR1 MNHNY, CDR2 SVGAGI (reference sequence). CDR3 coding DNA: TGTGCCAGCAGCCCCGGCGGGGGGCCCTACAATGAGCAGTTCTTC. Translation: CASSPGGGPYNEQFF.

This clone was observed a single time. V is TRBV19 and J is TRBJ2-2; no clear D. Germline V gene data show CDR1 as LNHDA and CDR2 as SQIVND (reference sequence). This CDR3 is built from 13 residues. The ends were cut back, 10 bases at V and 7 bases at J, with 16 bases in the middle. CDR3: CATKSGDVGELFF. CDR3 nucleotide sequence: TGTGCCACTAAGAGTGGAGACGTCGGGGAGCTGTTTTTT.

This chain uses TRBV10-3 with TRBJ1-2, with TRBD1 matching over 7 bases. The CDR3 extends over 15 amino acids. The trim removed 0 bases at V and 4 bases at J, leaving 5 bases unmatched. Germline-derived CDR1 and CDR2 are ENHRY and SYGVKD. This chain's CDR3 is CAISESGQLSYGYTF. The DNA of the CDR3 is TGTGCCATCAGTGAGTCGGGACAGCTAAGCTATGGCTACACCTTC.

The gene calls are TRBV10-3 and TRBJ2-7, with a weak D call TRBD2 (6 bases). Germline lookup yields CDR1 ENHRY and CDR2 SYGVKD. This CDR3 region has 14 residues. Trimming pared 4 bases from V and 2 bases from J, leaving 12 bases between. CDR3 in amino acids: CAISGVGGAYEQYF. CDR3 DNA sequence: TGTGCCATCAGTGGGGTTGGAGGGGCCTACGAGCAGTACTTC.

V usage is TRBV5-1 and J usage is TRBJ2-5; TRBD1 matches at 7 bases. From germline, CDR1 is SGHRS and CDR2 YFSETQ. V lost 4 bases, J lost 5 bases, and 5 bases stayed unmatched. The CDR3 contains 13 residues. CDR3 amino acids: CASSIGGAETQYF. The CDR3 nucleotides are TGCGCCAGCAGCATAGGGGGCGCGGAGACCCAGTACTTC.

The chain uses TRBV3-1 (or the pseudogene TRBV3-2) and TRBJ1-5; tentative D call: TRBD1 (5 bases). The CDR3 loop spans 14 amino acids. Looked up from germline, CDR1 is LGHDT and CDR2 is YNNKEL (reference sequence). Trimming removed 3 bases from V and 1 base from J, with 7 bases in between. CDR3 nucleotides: TGTGCCAGCAGCCATAGACAGAGCAATCAGCCCCAGCATTTT. It specifies CASSHRQSNQPQHF.

V is TRBV18 and J is TRBJ2-2, with D possibly being TRBD1 (5 bases). Germline CDR1 reads KGHSH; CDR2 reads LQKENI. This CDR3 contains 13 residues. V shed 5 bases and J shed 5 bases, with 9 bases lying between them. Written as DNA, the CDR3 is TGTGCCAGCTCATCCAGGGTAACCGGGGAGCTGTTTTTT. Translated, it gives CASSSRVTGELFF.

Only one count was recorded for this clone. The chain combines TRBV7-8 with TRBJ2-7, with 7 bases matching TRBD2. The CDR3 is made up of 15 amino acids. The germline gives CDR1 SGHVS, CDR2 FQNEAQ. V was clipped by 3 bases and J by 6 bases; unmatched bases: 11. The CDR3 loop reads CASSFSRGVPSEQYF. The DNA for the CDR3 is TGTGCCAGCAGCTTTAGCCGGGGGGTCCCCAGCGAGCAGTACTTC.

J is TRBJ2-5 and V is TRBV19; 9 bases are shared with TRBD2. The CDR3 contains 14 residues. The J segment lost 1 base and the V segment lost 6 bases, leaving 3 bases of the junction unmatched. Germline assignment: CDR1 LNHDA and CDR2 SQIVND (reference sequence). Written as DNA, the CDR3 is TGTGCCAGTAGGCCTAGCGGGGTCCAAGAGACCCAGTACTTC. This codes for CASRPSGVQETQYF.

The J gene is TRBJ2-5, the V gene TRBV28, with D maybe TRBD2 (5 bases). The germline V gene has CDR1 MDHEN and CDR2 SYDVKM. The V end was cut by 4 bases, the J end by 2 bases, with 14 bases between. CDR3 length: 15 amino acids. The CDR3 reads CASSSPGRAQETQYF. The DNA of the CDR3 is TGTGCCAGCAGTTCCCCGGGAAGGGCACAAGAGACCCAGTACTTC. Complete variable domain (other parts from reference TRBV28 and TRBJ2-5): DVKVTQSSRYLVKRTGEKVFLECVQDMDHENMFWYRQDPGLGLRLIYFSYDVKMKEKGDIPEGYSVSREKKERFSLILESASTNQTSMYLCASSSPGRAQETQYFGPGTRLLVL.